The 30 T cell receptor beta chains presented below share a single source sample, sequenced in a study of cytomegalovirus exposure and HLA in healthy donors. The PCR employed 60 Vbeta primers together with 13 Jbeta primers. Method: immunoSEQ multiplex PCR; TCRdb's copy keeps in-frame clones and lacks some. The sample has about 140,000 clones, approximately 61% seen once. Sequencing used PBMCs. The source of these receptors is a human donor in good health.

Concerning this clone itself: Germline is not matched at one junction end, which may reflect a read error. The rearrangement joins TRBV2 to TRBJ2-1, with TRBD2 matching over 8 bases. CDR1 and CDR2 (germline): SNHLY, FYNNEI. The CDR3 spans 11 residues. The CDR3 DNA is TGTGCCAGCAATACCGGGACTAGAGTAGTCTTC. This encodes CASNTGTRVVF.

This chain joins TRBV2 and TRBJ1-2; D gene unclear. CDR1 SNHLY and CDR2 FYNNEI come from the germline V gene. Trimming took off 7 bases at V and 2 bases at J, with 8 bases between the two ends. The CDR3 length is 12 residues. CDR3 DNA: TGTGCCAGCACCCCTAGGAACTATGGCTACACCTTC. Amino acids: CASTPRNYGYTF.

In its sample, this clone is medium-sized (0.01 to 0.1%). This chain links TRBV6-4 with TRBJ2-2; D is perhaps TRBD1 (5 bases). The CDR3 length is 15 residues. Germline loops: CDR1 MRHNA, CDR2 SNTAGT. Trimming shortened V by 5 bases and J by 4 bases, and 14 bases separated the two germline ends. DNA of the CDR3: TGTGCCAGCAGTCCCCAAACAGACAGCACCGGGGAGCTGTTTTTT. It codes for CASSPQTDSTGELFF.

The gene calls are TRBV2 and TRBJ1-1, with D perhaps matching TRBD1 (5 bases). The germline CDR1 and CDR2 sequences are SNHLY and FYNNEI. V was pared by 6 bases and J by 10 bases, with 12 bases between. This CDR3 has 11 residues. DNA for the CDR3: TGTGCCAGCAGAGGCAGGGAGGGAGCTTTCTTT. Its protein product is CASRGREGAFF. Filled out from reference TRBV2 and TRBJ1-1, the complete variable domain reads EPEVTQTPSHQVTQMGQEVILRCVPISNHLYFYWYRQILGQKVEFLVSFYNNEISEKSEIFDDQFSVERPDGSNFTLKIRSTKLEDSAMYFCASRGREGAFFGQGTRLTVV.

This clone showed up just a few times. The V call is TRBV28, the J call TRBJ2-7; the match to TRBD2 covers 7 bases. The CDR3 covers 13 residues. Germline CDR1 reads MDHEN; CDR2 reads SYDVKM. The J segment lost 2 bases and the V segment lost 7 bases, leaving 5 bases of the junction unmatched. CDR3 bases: TGTGCCAGCACCCCGGGAGGACCCTACGAGCAGTACTTC. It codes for CASTPGGPYEQYF.

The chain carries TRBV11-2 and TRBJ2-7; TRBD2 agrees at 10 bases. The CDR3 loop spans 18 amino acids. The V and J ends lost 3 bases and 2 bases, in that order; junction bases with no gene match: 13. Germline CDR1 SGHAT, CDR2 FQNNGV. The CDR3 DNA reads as TGTGCCAGCAGCTTCGGTCTAAAGCTAGCGGGGGATCCCTACGAGCAGTACTTC. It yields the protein CASSFGLKLAGDPYEQYF.

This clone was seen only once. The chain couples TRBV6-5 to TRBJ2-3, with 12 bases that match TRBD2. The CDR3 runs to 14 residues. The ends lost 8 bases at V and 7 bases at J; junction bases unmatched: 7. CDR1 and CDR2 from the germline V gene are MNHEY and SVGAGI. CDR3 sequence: CASGSLAGGYTQYF. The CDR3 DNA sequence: TGTGCCAGCGGGTCACTAGCGGGAGGTTATACGCAGTATTTT.

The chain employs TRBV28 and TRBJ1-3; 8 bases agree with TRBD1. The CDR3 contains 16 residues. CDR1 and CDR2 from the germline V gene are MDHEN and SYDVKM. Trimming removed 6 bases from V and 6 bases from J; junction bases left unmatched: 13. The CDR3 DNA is TGTGCCAGCAGATACGGACAGGGAGAGACTGAAAACACCATATATTTT. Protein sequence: CASRYGQGETENTIYF.

The CDR3: CASSIGAGSGELFF. CDR3 bases: TGTGCCAGTAGTATAGGTGCGGGGTCCGGGGAGCTGTTTTTT. The V gene is TRBV19, the J gene TRBJ2-2, with a possible D match to TRBD2 (6 bases). CDR3 size: 14 residues. CDR1 and CDR2 from the germline V gene are LNHDA and SQIVND (reference sequence). Trimming took 1 base from V and 6 from J, leaving 9 bases between them. Complete variable domain (other parts from reference TRBV19 and TRBJ2-2): DGGITQSPKYLFRKEGQNVTLSCEQNLNHDAMYWYRQDPGQGLRLIYYSQIVNDFQKGDIAEGYSVSREKKESFPLTVTSAQKNPTAFYLCASSIGAGSGELFFGEGSRLTVL.

The DNA for the CDR3 is TGCAGCGTTGAGGGCCTAGCGGAGAACAATGAGCAGTTCTTC. This sequence encodes CSVEGLAENNEQFF. The chain is built from TRBV29-1 and TRBJ2-1, with 7 bases matching TRBD2. Germline-derived CDR1 and CDR2 are SQVTM and ANQGSEA. The CDR3 is made up of 14 amino acids. Losses at the gene ends were 3 bases for V and 5 bases for J; bases not matched to a gene: 7.

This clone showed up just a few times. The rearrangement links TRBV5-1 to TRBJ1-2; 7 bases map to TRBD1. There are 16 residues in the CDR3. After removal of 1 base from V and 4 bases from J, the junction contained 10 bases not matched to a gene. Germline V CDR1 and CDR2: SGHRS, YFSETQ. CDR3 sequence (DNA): TGCGCCAGCAGCTTGTTATCCGGGACAGAGATCTATGGCTACACCTTC. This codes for CASSLLSGTEIYGYTF.

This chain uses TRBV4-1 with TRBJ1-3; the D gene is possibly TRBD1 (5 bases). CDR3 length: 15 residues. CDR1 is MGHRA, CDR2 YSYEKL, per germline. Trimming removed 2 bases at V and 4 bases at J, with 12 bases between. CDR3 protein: CASSQMGQTGNTIYF. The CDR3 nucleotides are TGCGCCAGCAGCCAAATGGGGCAGACCGGAAACACCATATATTTT.

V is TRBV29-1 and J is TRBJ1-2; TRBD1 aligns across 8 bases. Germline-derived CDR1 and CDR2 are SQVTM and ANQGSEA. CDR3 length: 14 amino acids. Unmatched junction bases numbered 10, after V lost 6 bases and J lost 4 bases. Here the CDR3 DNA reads TGCAGCGTCGTTCTAGACAGGGGCCCCTATGGCTACACCTTC. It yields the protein CSVVLDRGPYGYTF.

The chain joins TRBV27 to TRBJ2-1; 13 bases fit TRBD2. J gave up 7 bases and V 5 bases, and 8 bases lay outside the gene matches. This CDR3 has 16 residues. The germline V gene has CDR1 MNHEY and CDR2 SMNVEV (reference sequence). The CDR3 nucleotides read TGTGCCAGCAGTCTCCGGACTAGCGGGAGAGGAAATGAGCAGTTCTTC. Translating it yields CASSLRTSGRGNEQFF.

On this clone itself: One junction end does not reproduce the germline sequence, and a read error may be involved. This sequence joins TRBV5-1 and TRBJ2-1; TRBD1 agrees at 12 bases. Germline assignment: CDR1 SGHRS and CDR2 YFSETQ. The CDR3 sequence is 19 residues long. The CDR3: CASNLGQGAGGGIYNEQFF. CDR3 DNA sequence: TGCGCCAGCAACTTGGGACAGGGGGCCGGTGGGGGTATCTACAATGAGCAGTTCTTC.

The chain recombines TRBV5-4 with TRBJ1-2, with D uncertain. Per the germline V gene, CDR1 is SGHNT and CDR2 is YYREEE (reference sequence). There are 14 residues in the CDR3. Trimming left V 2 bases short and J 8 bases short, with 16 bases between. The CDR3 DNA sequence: TGTGCCAGCAGCTTACGTGGCGGGAGGTTGGGCTACACCTTC. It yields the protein CASSLRGGRLGYTF.

This CDR3 is CAGALAGAHEQYF. CDR3 DNA sequence: TGTGCCGGGGCACTAGCGGGAGCCCACGAGCAGTACTTC. The chain has TRBV5-4 and TRBJ2-7; TRBD2 matches 11 bases. V shed 10 bases, J shed 5 bases, and the junction held 8 bases outside the gene matches. CDR3 length: 13 amino acids. Germline V gene lookup returns CDR1 SGHNT and CDR2 YYREEE (reference sequence).

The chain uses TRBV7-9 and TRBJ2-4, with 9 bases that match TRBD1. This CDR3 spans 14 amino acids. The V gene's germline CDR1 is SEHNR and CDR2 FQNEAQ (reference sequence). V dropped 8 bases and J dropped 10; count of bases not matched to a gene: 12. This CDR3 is CASPPGQGPRIQYF. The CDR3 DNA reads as TGTGCCAGCCCCCCGGGACAGGGCCCACGTATTCAGTACTTC.

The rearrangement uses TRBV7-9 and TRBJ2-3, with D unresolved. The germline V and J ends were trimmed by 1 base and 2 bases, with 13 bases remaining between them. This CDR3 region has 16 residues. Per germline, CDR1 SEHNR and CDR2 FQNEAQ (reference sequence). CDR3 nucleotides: TGTGCCAGCAGCTTAGTTTTTATGTACTACACAGATACGCAGTATTTT. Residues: CASSLVFMYYTDTQYF.

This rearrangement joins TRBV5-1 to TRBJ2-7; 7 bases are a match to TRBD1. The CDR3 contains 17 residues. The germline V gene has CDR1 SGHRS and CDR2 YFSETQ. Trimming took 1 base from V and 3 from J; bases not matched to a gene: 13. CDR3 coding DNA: TGCGCCAGCAGCTTGTCTTATACAGGGGAAACATTCTACGAGCAGTACTTC. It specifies CASSLSYTGETFYEQYF. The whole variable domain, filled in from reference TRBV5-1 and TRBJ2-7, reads KAGVTQTPRYLIKTRGQQVTLSCSPISGHRSVSWYQQTPGQGLQFLFEYFSETQRNKGNFPGRFSGRQFSNSRSEMNVSTLELGDSALYLCASSLSYTGETFYEQYFGPGTRLTVT.

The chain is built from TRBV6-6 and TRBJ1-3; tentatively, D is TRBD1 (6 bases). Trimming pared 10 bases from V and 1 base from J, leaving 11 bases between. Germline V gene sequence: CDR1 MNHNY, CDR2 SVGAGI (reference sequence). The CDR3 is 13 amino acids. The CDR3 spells CAITGTSGNTIYF. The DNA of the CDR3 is TGTGCCATTACAGGGACATCTGGAAACACCATATATTTT.

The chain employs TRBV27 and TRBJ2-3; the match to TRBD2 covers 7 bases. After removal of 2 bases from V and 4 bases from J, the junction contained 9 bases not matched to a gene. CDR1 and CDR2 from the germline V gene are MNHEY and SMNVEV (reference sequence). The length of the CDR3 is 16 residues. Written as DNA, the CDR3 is TGTGCCAGCAGTTTAGGCGGAGGGAGGGTAGCAGATACGCAGTATTTT. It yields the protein CASSLGGGRVADTQYF.

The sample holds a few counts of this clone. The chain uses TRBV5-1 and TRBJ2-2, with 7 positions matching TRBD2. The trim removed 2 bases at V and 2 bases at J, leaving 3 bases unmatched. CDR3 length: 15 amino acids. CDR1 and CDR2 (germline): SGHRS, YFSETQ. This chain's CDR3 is CASSFMGLNTGELFF. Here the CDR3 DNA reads TGCGCCAGCAGCTTCATGGGACTAAACACCGGGGAGCTGTTTTTT.

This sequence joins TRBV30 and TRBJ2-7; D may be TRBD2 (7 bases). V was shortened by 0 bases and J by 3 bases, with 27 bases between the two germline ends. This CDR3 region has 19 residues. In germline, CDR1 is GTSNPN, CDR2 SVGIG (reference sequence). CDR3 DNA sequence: TGTGCCTGGAGTGTACCGGGACTTACCTGGAGGGGGGGGGTCTACGAGCAGTACTTC. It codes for CAWSVPGLTWRGGVYEQYF.

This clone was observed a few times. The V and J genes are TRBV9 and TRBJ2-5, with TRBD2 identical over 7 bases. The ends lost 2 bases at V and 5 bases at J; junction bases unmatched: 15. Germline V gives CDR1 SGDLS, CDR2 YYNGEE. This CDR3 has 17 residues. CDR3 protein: CASSVGTGAGVVETQYF. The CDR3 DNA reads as TGTGCCAGCAGCGTGGGGACTGGGGCGGGAGTAGTGGAGACCCAGTACTTC.

CDR3 coding DNA: TGTGCTAGTGGTTTGGGGGACAGGCTCGTGGGCGGCTACACCTTC. It specifies CASGLGDRLVGGYTF. This chain links TRBV12-5 with TRBJ1-2, with TRBD1 matching 8 bases. Germline CDR1 is LGHNT and CDR2 is FRNRAP. CDR3 size: 15 residues. Unmatched junction bases numbered 9, after V lost 1 base and J lost 8 bases.

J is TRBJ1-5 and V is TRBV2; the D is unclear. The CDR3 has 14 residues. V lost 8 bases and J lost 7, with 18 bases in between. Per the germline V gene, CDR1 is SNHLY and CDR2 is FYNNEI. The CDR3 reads CASDRPGSGQPQHF. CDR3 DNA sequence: TGTGCCAGCGATAGACCGGGCAGCGGGCAGCCCCAGCATTTT. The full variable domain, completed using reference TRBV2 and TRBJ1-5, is EPEVTQTPSHQVTQMGQEVILRCVPISNHLYFYWYRQILGQKVEFLVSFYNNEISEKSEIFDDQFSVERPDGSNFTLKIRSTKLEDSAMYFCASDRPGSGQPQHFGDGTRLSIL.

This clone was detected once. The CDR3 DNA is TGTGCCAGCAGCTTGGGACAGAACTATGGCTACACCTTC. Encoded protein: CASSLGQNYGYTF. The V call is TRBV5-4, the J call TRBJ1-2, with D maybe TRBD1 (5 bases). V was trimmed by 0 bases and J by 2 bases, leaving 5 bases between them. Looked up from germline, CDR1 is SGHNT and CDR2 is YYREEE (reference sequence). The CDR3 has 13 amino acids.

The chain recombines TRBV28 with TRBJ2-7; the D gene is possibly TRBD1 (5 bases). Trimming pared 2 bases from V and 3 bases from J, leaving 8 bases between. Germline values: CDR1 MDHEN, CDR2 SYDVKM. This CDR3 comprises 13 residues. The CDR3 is CASSLGRDYEQYF. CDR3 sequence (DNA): TGTGCCAGCAGTTTAGGCAGGGACTACGAGCAGTACTTC.

The CDR3 nucleotides are TGTGCCAGCAGCGGGTACGGGACTAATCGGTATGAGCAGTTCTTC. Amino acids: CASSGYGTNRYEQFF. The chain carries TRBV9 and TRBJ2-1, with TRBD2 matching over 7 bases. The CDR3 length is 15 residues. Germline CDR1 SGDLS, CDR2 YYNGEE. V dropped 3 bases and J dropped 8; count of bases not matched to a gene: 11.